This passage covers 23 T cell receptor beta chains from one sample sequenced in a study of cytomegalovirus exposure and HLA in healthy donors. The study ran its PCR with 60 Vbeta and 13 Jbeta primers. Produced via immunoSEQ multiplex PCR; TCRdb's table is partial and in-frame only. The sample lists about 110,000 clones; around 75% were seen once. The sequenced material came from PBMCs. The receptors were gathered from a male donor in good health and CMV-seropositive.

CDR3 amino acids: CASSPGLAGGIDTQYF. The CDR3, as DNA: TGTGCCAGCAGCCCGGGACTAGCGGGGGGTATTGATACGCAGTATTTT. This chain links TRBV11-2 with TRBJ2-3; 15 bases fit TRBD2. Germline V lookup: CDR1 SGHAT, CDR2 FQNNGV. V gave up 5 bases and J gave up 6 bases; unmatched junction bases: 6. This CDR3 has 16 amino acids.

The rearrangement uses TRBV5-1 and TRBJ2-7, with 7 bases lining up with TRBD2. Looked up from germline, CDR1 is SGHRS and CDR2 is YFSETQ. CDR3 length: 15 amino acids. The ends lost 0 bases at V and 2 bases at J; junction bases unmatched: 5. The CDR3 sequence: CASSLEGGGTYEQYF. The CDR3 coding sequence is TGCGCCAGCAGCTTGGAGGGCGGGGGAACCTACGAGCAGTACTTC.

The chain couples TRBV2 to TRBJ1-5; 9 bases are a match to TRBD1. The CDR3 length is 14 residues. The ends lost 7 bases at V and 5 bases at J; junction bases unmatched: 6. Germline values: CDR1 SNHLY, CDR2 FYNNEI. CDR3 amino acids: CASTRQGEHQPQHF. The CDR3 nucleotides are TGTGCCAGCACAAGACAGGGGGAGCATCAGCCCCAGCATTTT. The full variable domain, rest sourced from reference TRBV2 and TRBJ1-5, is EPEVTQTPSHQVTQMGQEVILRCVPISNHLYFYWYRQILGQKVEFLVSFYNNEISEKSEIFDDQFSVERPDGSNFTLKIRSTKLEDSAMYFCASTRQGEHQPQHFGDGTRLSIL.

This clone was detected only a few times. This chain uses TRBV6-1 with TRBJ2-7; 8 bases are a match to TRBD1. CDR1 is MNHNS and CDR2 is SASEGT in the germline V gene. Unmatched junction bases numbered 5, after V lost 6 bases and J lost 1 base. The CDR3 sequence is 14 residues long. CDR3 in amino acids: CASSGTGYSYEQYF. The CDR3 coding sequence is TGTGCCAGCAGCGGGACAGGTTATTCCTACGAGCAGTACTTC.

In DNA form, the CDR3 reads TGTGCCAGCAGTTTCTTTATTCGTCAGCCCCAGCATTTT. This codes for CASSFFIRQPQHF. The chain joins TRBV28 to TRBJ1-5, with D unclear. With 3 bases removed from V and 6 bases from J, the gap between germline ends came to 9 bases. This CDR3 is built from 13 residues. CDR1 and CDR2 (germline): MDHEN, SYDVKM.

The table lists this clone with a few counts. This sequence joins TRBV4-3 and TRBJ1-4; a possible D gene is TRBD1 (5 bases). V lost 1 base, J lost 10 bases, and 13 bases lay in between. This CDR3 has 14 residues. Germline V gene sequence: CDR1 LGHNA, CDR2 YSLEER. The CDR3 reads CASSQGDGGRKLFF. For the CDR3, the DNA is TGCGCCAGCAGCCAAGGGGACGGGGGGAGAAAACTGTTTTTT.

This sequence joins TRBV7-2 and TRBJ1-5; D uncertain. Trimming took 5 bases from V and 5 from J, leaving 10 bases between them. This CDR3 is 13 amino acids long. Germline V gene lookup returns CDR1 SGHTA and CDR2 FQGNSA. CDR3 in amino acids: CASSLSKYQPQHF. In DNA form, the CDR3 reads TGTGCCAGCAGCCTTAGTAAATATCAGCCCCAGCATTTT.

The chain carries TRBV4-2 and TRBJ2-5, with TRBD2 matching 9 bases. CDR3 length: 18 residues. Looked up from germline, CDR1 is LGHNA and CDR2 is YNFKEQ. The trim removed 0 bases at V and 4 bases at J, leaving 12 bases unmatched. The CDR3 sequence: CASSQEGGLAGFVETQYF. The CDR3 DNA sequence: TGTGCCAGCAGCCAAGAGGGGGGGCTAGCGGGGTTTGTAGAGACCCAGTACTTC.

The CDR3 sequence: CASSQELSLQETQYF. Here the CDR3 DNA reads TGCGCCAGCAGCCAAGAGCTTAGTCTGCAAGAGACCCAGTACTTC. The chain uses TRBV4-3 and TRBJ2-5; D not resolved. The germline V gene has CDR1 LGHNA and CDR2 YSLEER. The V and J ends lost 0 bases and 2 bases respectively, with 10 bases between them. The length of the CDR3 is 15 residues.

This clone was seen only a few times. The J gene is TRBJ2-7, the V gene TRBV27, with 10 bases aligning to TRBD1. J gave up 3 bases and V 5 bases, and 7 bases lay outside the gene matches. Germline-derived CDR1 and CDR2 are MNHEY and SMNVEV (reference sequence). The CDR3 is 15 residues long. CDR3 protein: CASSTGTGAVYEQYF. For the CDR3, the DNA is TGTGCCAGCAGTACCGGGACAGGGGCCGTCTACGAGCAGTACTTC.

The table lists this clone with a few counts. V gene TRBV4-1 combines with J gene TRBJ2-7; TRBD2 is a possible D gene (5 bases). The CDR3 is 15 residues long. V was trimmed by 0 bases and J by 3 bases, leaving 12 bases between them. Per germline, CDR1 MGHRA and CDR2 YSYEKL. The DNA of the CDR3 is TGCGCCAGCAGCCAAGACTGGGCCGCGGGCTACGAGCAGTACTTC. This translates into CASSQDWAAGYEQYF.

The V gene is TRBV5-4, the J gene TRBJ2-5, with TRBD2 matching 14 bases. The DNA end is more similar to TRBJ2-7, so the J call may be wrong. Germline lookup yields CDR1 SGHNT and CDR2 YYREEE (reference sequence). CDR3 length equals 19 residues. The CDR3 loop reads CASSLGRGGLAGVPYEQYF. CDR3 nucleotide sequence: TGTGCCAGCAGCTTGGGCAGGGGGGGACTAGCGGGAGTCCCCTACGAGCAGTACTTC.

The CDR3 is CASSVRKTGAPYEQYF. Written as DNA, the CDR3 is TGTGCCAGCAGCGTAAGGAAGACAGGGGCCCCCTACGAGCAGTACTTC. This chain uses TRBV9 with TRBJ2-7, with 8 bases lining up with TRBD1. The junction had 8 bases not matched to a gene; V was cut back by 1 base and J by 2 bases. The CDR3 is 16 amino acids. CDR1 and CDR2 from the germline V gene are SGDLS and YYNGEE.

This clone appeared a few times. V usage is TRBV29-1 and J usage is TRBJ2-3; TRBD1 aligns across 9 bases. The CDR3 covers 13 residues. The junction had 7 bases not matched to a gene; V was cut back by 6 bases and J by 6 bases. Germline-derived CDR1 and CDR2 are SQVTM and ANQGSEA. The CDR3 DNA sequence: TGCAGCGTGGAGGGACAGGGCCGGGATACGCAGTATTTT. The encoded protein is CSVEGQGRDTQYF.

As to this clone: One end of the junction fails to match germline, which may point to a read error. In DNA form, the CDR3 reads TGCGCCAGCAGCCAGCCCCTTCCTGCGTCCATGGAGCGGGAATCCTATGGCTACCCCTTC. Translation gives CASSQPLPASMERESYGYPF. The genes are TRBV4-1 and TRBJ1-2, with D unresolved. Germline V gene lookup returns CDR1 MGHRA and CDR2 YSYEKL. CDR3 length: 20 amino acids.

This clone was recorded a few times. Here the CDR3 reads CSVVISVNTEAFF. CDR3 nucleotides: TGCAGCGTTGTGATAAGCGTGAACACTGAAGCTTTCTTT. This chain connects TRBV29-1 to TRBJ1-1; no clear D gene. The CDR3 runs to 13 residues. V lost 4 bases and J lost 0, with 9 bases in between. CDR1 and CDR2 from the germline V gene are SQVTM and ANQGSEA. The full variable domain, completed using reference TRBV29-1 and TRBJ1-1, is SAVISQKPSRDICQRGTSLTIQCQVDSQVTMMFWYRQQPGQSLTLIATANQGSEATYESGFVIDKFPISRPNLTFSTLTVSNMSPEDSSIYLCSVVISVNTEAFFGQGTRLTVV.

In DNA, the CDR3 is TGTGCCAGCAGCCAACGGAGCGAGGGAGAGACCCAGTACTTC. It codes for CASSQRSEGETQYF. The chain couples TRBV14 to TRBJ2-5, with TRBD2 as a possible D gene (5 bases). Germline-derived CDR1 and CDR2 are SGHDN and FVKESK. This CDR3 region has 14 residues. V was trimmed by 2 bases and J by 4 bases, leaving 11 bases between them. The full variable domain, with the rest looked up from reference TRBV14 and TRBJ2-5, is EAGVTQFPSHSVIEKGQTVTLRCDPISGHDNLYWYRRVMGKEIKFLLHFVKESKQDESGMPNNRFLAERTGGTYSTLKVQPAELEDSGVYFCASSQRSEGETQYFGPGTRLLVL.

This chain uses TRBV7-6 with TRBJ1-3, with D tentatively TRBD1 (5 bases). CDR1 is SGHVS, CDR2 FNYEAQ, per germline. The CDR3 loop spans 15 amino acids. V was trimmed by 5 bases and J by 4 bases, leaving 15 bases between them. The CDR3 spells CASSLAMGPGNTIYF. CDR3 nucleotides: TGTGCCAGCAGCCTGGCAATGGGGCCAGGAAACACCATATATTTT.

The V call is TRBV28, the J call TRBJ2-1, with D perhaps matching TRBD2 (7 bases). The CDR3 runs to 15 residues. V shed 3 bases and J shed 6 bases, with 15 bases lying between them. Germline CDR1 MDHEN, CDR2 SYDVKM. The DNA of the CDR3 is TGTGCCAGCAGTTTGACTAGGGGGGGGTCCAATGAGCAGTTCTTC. Protein: CASSLTRGGSNEQFF.

The rearrangement uses TRBV27 and TRBJ2-7; perhaps TRBD1 as D (6 bases). Germline values: CDR1 MNHEY, CDR2 SMNVEV (reference sequence). The CDR3 loop spans 16 amino acids. V was shortened by 4 bases and J by 2 bases, with 18 bases between the two germline ends. CDR3 loop: CASSSSTGRYPYEQYF. The CDR3 DNA sequence: TGTGCCAGCAGTTCCTCGACAGGTCGATATCCCTACGAGCAGTACTTC.

This clone turned up a few times. The gene calls are TRBV28 and TRBJ1-6, with unresolved D. There are 13 residues in the CDR3. Trimming took off 7 bases at V and 7 bases at J, with 11 bases between the two ends. Germline CDR1 MDHEN, CDR2 SYDVKM. The CDR3 bases are TGTGCCAGCACCCATGACGGGAATTCACCCCTCCACTTT. This codes for CASTHDGNSPLHF.

In its sample, this clone was seen a few times. The J gene is TRBJ1-4, the V gene TRBV6-1; 9 bases map to TRBD1. Germline CDR1 reads MNHNS; CDR2 reads SASEGT. The V and J ends lost 1 base and 7 bases, in that order; junction bases with no gene match: 1. The CDR3 contains 14 residues. CDR3 sequence: CASSEDRGREKLFF. Written as DNA, the CDR3 is TGTGCCAGCAGTGAAGACAGGGGGCGTGAAAAACTGTTTTTT.

The V and J genes are TRBV7-9 and TRBJ1-4; D is uncertain. This CDR3 contains 15 residues. The V end was cut by 8 bases, the J end by 3 bases, with 16 bases between. Germline V CDR1 and CDR2: SEHNR, FQNEAQ (reference sequence). CDR3 in DNA: TGTGCCAGCGCTAGGGCCGGCGGGTCTAATGAAAAACTGTTTTTT. This codes for CASARAGGSNEKLFF.